This entry features one T cell receptor beta chain sequence. Its antigen is still unknown. Base qualities are not provided; no much larger clone lies one nucleotide away. TCRbeta CDR3 regions were amplified from genomic DNA using the immunoSEQ Assay, a bias-controlled multiplex PCR. Turning to the authors' computational methods: The number of nucleated cells in each sample was estimated from the amplification of reference gene primers within the assay. Sequence reads were collapsed and filtered to measure the absolute abundance of every unique TCRbeta CDR3 rearrangement. Productive Simpson clonality was computed per sample as the square root of Simpson's diversity index over productive rearrangements. TCRdb holds this immuneACCESS table with in-frame rearrangements only. Some clones are missing; in checked studies, unresolved V genes explain under half, and the rest has no known cause. V and J calls and clone size follow that table, whereas D and trimming were derived from the DNA. The sample records about 160,000 clones, 80% to 85% of which are singletons. Together, the top ten hold roughly 7.3% of the sample.

This sample is drawn from a study of blood T cell repertoires in COVID-19 (dated by TCRdb to the early 2020s). Study-level background: Collaborator samples came from the United States, Italy and Spain and covered acute and convalescent phases of COVID-19. The material from the prospective study consisted of cDNA or gDNA derived from T cells, B-cell-depleted T cells, or PBMCs. Nearly every sample came with metadata listing a de-identified subject ID, COVID-19 status, age in years and sex. The repertoires were released in a freely available public database meant as a resource for research on the immune response to SARS-CoV-2. Subjects who had been exposed to COVID-19, were actively infected with it, or had recovered from it provided the deeply sampled blood TCRbeta repertoires that made up the dataset. Where available, HLA class I and class II types were taken from metadata supplied by the sample provider and were not determined by assay-based typing. Samples were obtained from the ongoing ImmuneRACE study (first 160 participants) and from 1,254 subjects provided by 6 global collaborators.

Overall results and qualifications from the work: How much clinical and demographic metadata was included differed by source and by participant, and the metadata was provided uncurated.

V is cut by 10 bases and J by 7 bases, and the space between the germline ends is 13 bases. The germline V gene sets CDR1 to KGHDR and CDR2 to SFDVKD. The CDR3 runs 12 residues from the cysteine to the phenylalanine. Only CDR3 DNA remains: 36 bases, in frame from the first base. Participants in the prospective study were aged 18 to 89 years, lived in over 20 United States geographic areas, and enrolled through a virtual design. Cohort assignment in the prospective study relied on participant-reported clinical history from a screening survey and a study questionnaire. For ImmuneRACE Cohort 3, a participant was defined as recovered based on two consecutive negative NP/OP PCR tests, clearance by a healthcare professional, or resolution of symptoms. In the prospective study, mobile phlebotomists collected whole blood, serum and a nasopharyngeal or oropharyngeal swab from each participant. Over an approximately two-month period, participants in the prospective study had the option of providing additional blood draws and questionnaires. Before DNA extraction, prospective study blood samples were shipped either frozen or at room temperature.

Sequenced sample: PBMCs or T cells enriched from blood (not recorded which). The origin of this receptor is a woman aged 45-65 years who had recovered from COVID-19. Here the chain combines TRBV24-1 and TRBJ2-1, with TRBD1 as a weak D call on 5 bases. The DNA sequence is as follows: TGTGCCACGGCAGGGTTGCGAAATGAGCAGTTCTTC. It encodes CATAGLRNEQFF.